This TCR beta chain was sequenced for a study of blood T cell repertoires in COVID-19. Across the study: The origin of the acute and convalescent COVID-19 samples was the United States, Italy and Spain. Sample material is recorded as cDNA or gDNA derived from T cells, B-cell-depleted T cells, or PBMCs.

Profiling relied on immunoSEQ multiplex PCR, and the TCRdb table lists in-frame clones only, not all of them. The table includes about 340,000 clones, 80% to 90% detected once. V lost 8 bases to trimming and J lost 5 bases, with 7 bases between them. This CDR3 contains 11 residues. CDR1 is MGHRA, CDR2 YSYEKL, per germline. The V gene is TRBV4-1, the J gene TRBJ1-5; D is unresolved. Sample: peripheral blood. This sequence was found in a man younger than 45 with active or convalescent COVID-19. The CDR3 DNA sequence: TGCGCCAGCGGCTCTGATCAGCCCCAGCATTTT. This gives the protein CASGSDQPQHF.